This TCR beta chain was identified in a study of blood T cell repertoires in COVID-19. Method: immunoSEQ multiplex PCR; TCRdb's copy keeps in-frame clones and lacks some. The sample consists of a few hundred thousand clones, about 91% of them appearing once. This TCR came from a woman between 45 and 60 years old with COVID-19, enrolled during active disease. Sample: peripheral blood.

The CDR3 protein is CASSPWAPNGELFF. For the CDR3, the DNA is TGCGCCAGCAGCCCGTGGGCCCCAAACGGGGAGCTGTTTTTT. V is TRBV5-1 and J is TRBJ2-2; D unclear. The CDR3 sequence is 14 residues long. CDR1 and CDR2 from the germline V gene are SGHRS and YFSETQ. V lost 4 bases, J lost 7 bases, and 14 bases lay in between.